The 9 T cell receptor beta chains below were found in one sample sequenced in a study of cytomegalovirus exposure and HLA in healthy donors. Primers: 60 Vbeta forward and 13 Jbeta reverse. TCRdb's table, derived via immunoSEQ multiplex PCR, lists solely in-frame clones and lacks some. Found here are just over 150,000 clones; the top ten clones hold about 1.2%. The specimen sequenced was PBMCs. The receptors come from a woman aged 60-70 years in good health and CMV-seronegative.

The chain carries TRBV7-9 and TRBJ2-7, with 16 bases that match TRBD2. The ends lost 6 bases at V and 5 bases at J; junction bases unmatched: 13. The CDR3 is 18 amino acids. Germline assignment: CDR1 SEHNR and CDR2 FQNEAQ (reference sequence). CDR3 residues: CASSPGTSGRAFLHEQYF. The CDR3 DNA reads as TGTGCCAGCAGTCCCGGGACTAGCGGGAGGGCCTTTCTCCACGAGCAGTACTTC.

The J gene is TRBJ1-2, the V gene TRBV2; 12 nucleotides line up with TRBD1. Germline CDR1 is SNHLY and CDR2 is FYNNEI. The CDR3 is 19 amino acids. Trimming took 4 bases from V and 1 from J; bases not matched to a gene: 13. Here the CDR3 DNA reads TGTGCCAGCAGTGCCACGCGGAGGGGACAGGGGGCGGGTAACTATGGCTACACCTTC. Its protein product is CASSATRRGQGAGNYGYTF.

This CDR3 is CASSSTSGSYNEQFF. In DNA form, the CDR3 reads TGCGCCAGCAGCTCGACTAGCGGATCCTACAATGAGCAGTTCTTC. V is TRBV4-1 and J is TRBJ2-1; 9 nucleotides line up with TRBD2. CDR3 length: 15 amino acids. Germline-derived CDR1 and CDR2 are MGHRA and YSYEKL. Losses at the gene ends were 5 bases for V and 1 base for J; bases not matched to a gene: 3.

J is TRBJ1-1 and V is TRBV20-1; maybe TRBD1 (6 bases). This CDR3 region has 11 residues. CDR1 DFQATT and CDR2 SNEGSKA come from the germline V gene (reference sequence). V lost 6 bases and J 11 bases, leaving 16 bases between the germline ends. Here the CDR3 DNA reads TGCAGTGCGGGTGTACAGGGCACGGCTTTCTTT. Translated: CSAGVQGTAFF.

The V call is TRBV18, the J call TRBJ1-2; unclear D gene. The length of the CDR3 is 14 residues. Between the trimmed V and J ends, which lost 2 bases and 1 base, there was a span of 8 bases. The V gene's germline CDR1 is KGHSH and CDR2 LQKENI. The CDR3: CASSPSNSNYGYTF. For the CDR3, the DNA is TGTGCCAGCTCACCATCGAACAGTAACTATGGCTACACCTTC.

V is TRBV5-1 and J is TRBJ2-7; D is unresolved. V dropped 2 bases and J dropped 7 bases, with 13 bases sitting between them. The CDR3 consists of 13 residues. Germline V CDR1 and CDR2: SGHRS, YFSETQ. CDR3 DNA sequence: TGCGCCAGCAGCTTCTTTGAAAACTCTGAGCAGTACTTC. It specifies CASSFFENSEQYF.

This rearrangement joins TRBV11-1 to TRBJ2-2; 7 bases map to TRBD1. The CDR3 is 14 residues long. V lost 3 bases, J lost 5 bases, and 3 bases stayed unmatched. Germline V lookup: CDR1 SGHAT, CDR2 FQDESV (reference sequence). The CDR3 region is CASSFQGVTGELFF. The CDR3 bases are TGTGCCAGCAGCTTTCAGGGGGTAACCGGGGAGCTGTTTTTT.

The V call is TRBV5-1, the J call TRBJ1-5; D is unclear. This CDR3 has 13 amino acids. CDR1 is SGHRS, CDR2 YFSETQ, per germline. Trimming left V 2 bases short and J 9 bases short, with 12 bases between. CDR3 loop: CASSFDLSGPQHF. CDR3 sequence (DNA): TGCGCCAGCAGCTTTGACCTCTCGGGGCCCCAGCATTTT.

CDR3 nucleotides: TGTGCCAGTACCCTGGGGAGTCGGCAGTACTTC. This encodes CASTLGSRQYF. V and J are TRBV6-1 and TRBJ2-7; D is perhaps TRBD2 (5 bases). Germline assignment: CDR1 MNHNS and CDR2 SASEGT. CDR3 size: 11 residues. The germline V and J ends were trimmed by 9 bases and 9 bases, with 15 bases remaining between them.